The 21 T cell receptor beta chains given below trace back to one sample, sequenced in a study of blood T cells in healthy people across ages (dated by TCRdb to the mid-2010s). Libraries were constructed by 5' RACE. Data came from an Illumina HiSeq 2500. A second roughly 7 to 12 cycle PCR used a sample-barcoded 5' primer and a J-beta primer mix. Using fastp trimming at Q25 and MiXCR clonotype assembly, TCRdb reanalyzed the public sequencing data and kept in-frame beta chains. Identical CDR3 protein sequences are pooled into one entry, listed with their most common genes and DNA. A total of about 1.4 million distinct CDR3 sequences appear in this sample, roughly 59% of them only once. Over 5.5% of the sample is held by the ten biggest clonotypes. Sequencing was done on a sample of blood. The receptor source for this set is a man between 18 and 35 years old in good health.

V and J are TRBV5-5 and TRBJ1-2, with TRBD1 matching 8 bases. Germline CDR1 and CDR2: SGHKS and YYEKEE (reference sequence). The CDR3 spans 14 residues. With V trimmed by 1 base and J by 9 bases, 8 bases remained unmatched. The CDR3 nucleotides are TGTGCCAGCAGCTTGCCAGGGGGCGGTTTGCGCTACACCTTC. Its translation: CASSLPGGGLRYTF.

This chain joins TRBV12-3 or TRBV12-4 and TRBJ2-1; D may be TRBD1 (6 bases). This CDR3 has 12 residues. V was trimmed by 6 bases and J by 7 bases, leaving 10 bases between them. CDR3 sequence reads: CASRPQGNEQFF. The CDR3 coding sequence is TGTGCCAGCAGACCACAGGGAAATGAGCAGTTCTTC.

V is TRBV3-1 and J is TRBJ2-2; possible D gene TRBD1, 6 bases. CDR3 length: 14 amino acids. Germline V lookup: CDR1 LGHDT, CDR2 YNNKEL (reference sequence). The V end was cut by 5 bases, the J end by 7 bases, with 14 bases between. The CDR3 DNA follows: TGTGCCAGCAGCGAATACAGGGTTGTCGGGGAGCTGTTTTTT. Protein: CASSEYRVVGELFF.

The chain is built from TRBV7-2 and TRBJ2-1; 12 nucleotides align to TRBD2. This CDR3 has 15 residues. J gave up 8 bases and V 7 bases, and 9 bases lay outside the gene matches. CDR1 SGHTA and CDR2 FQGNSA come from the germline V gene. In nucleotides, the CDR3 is TGTGCCAGCATCCCTAGCGGGAGGGCCATGGATGAGCAGTTCTTC. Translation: CASIPSGRAMDEQFF. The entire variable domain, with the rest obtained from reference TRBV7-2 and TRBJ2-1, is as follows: GAGVSQSPSNKVTEKGKDVELRCDPISGHTALYWYRQSLGQGLEFLIYFQGNSAPDKSGLPSDRFSAERTGGSVSTLTIQRTQQEDSAVYLCASIPSGRAMDEQFFGPGTRLTVL.

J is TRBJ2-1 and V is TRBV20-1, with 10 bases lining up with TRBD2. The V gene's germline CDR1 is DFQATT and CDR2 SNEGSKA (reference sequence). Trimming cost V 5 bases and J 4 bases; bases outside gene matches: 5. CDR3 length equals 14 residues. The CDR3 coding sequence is TGCAGTGCTCCCGGGACTAGCGTTTACAATGAGCAGTTCTTC. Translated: CSAPGTSVYNEQFF.

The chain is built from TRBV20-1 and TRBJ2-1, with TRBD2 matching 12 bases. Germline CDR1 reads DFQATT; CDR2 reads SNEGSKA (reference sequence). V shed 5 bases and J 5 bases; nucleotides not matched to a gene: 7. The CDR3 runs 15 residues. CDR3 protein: CSAPSRLAGDNEQFF. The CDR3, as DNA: TGCAGTGCTCCCAGCAGACTAGCGGGGGACAATGAGCAGTTCTTC.

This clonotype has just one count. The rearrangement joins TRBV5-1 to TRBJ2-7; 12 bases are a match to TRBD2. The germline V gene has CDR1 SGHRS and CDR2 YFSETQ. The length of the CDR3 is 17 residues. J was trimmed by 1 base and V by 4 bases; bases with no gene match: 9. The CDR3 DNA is TGCGCCAGCAGCAACGCCCGGACTAGCGGGGTGTCCTACGAGCAGTACTTC. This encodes CASSNARTSGVSYEQYF.

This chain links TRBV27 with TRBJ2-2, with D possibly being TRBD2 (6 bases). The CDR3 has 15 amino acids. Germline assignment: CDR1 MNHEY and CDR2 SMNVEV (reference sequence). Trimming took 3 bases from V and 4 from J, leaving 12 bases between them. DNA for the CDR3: TGTGCCAGCAGTTTTTGGGCGGGGTCCACCGGGGAGCTGTTTTTT. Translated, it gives CASSFWAGSTGELFF.

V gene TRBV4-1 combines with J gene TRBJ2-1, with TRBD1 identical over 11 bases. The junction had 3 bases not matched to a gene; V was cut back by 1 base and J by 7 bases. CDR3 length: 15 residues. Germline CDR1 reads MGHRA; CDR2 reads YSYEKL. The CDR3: CASSQAGTGGNEQFF. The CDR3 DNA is TGCGCCAGCAGCCAAGCCGGGACAGGGGGAAATGAGCAGTTCTTC.

The CDR3 is CATSVGSLTEQFF. For the CDR3, the DNA is TGTGCCACCAGTGTAGGTTCGTTGACTGAGCAGTTCTTC. The V and J genes are TRBV24-1 and TRBJ2-1; no firm D call. The CDR3 has 13 amino acids. V lost 5 bases and J 9 bases, leaving 13 bases between the germline ends. Germline CDR1 KGHDR, CDR2 SFDVKD.

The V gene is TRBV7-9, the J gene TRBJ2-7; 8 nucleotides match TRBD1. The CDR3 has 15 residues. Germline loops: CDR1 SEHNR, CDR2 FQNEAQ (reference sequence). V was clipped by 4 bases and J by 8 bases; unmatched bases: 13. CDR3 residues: CASSSPDRVGKQQYF. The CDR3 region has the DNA TGTGCCAGCAGCTCACCGGACAGGGTGGGGAAACAGCAGTACTTC. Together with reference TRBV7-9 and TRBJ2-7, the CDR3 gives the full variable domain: DTGVSQNPRHKITKRGQNVTFRCDPISEHNRLYWYRQTLGQGPEFLTYFQNEAQLEKSRLLSDRFSAERPKGSFSTLEIQRTEQGDSAMYLCASSSPDRVGKQQYFGPGTRLTVT.

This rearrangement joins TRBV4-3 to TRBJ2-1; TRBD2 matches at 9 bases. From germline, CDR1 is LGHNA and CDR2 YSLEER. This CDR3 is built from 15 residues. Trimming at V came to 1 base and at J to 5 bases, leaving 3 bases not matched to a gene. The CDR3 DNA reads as TGCGCCAGCAGCCAAGGGACTAGCGTAGACAATGAGCAGTTCTTC. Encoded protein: CASSQGTSVDNEQFF.

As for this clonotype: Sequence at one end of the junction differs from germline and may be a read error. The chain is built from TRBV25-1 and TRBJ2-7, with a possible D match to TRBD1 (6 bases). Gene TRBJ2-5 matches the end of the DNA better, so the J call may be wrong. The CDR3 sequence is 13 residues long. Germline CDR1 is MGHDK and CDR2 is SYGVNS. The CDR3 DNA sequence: TGTGCCAGCAATGAATGGGGGCGAGAGACCCAGTACTTC. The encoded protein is CASNEWGRETQYF.

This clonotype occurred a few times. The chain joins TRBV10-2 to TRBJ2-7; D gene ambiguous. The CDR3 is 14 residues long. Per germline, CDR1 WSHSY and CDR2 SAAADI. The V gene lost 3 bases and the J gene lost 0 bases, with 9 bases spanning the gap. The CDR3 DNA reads TGCGCCAGCAGTGACACCCGGATCTCCTACGAGCAGTACTTC. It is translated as CASSDTRISYEQYF.

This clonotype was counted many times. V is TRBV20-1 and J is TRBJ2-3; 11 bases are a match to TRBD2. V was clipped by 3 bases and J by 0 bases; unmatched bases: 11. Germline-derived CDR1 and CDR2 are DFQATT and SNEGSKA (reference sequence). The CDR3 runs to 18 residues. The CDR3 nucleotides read TGCAGTGCTAGTCGACCCCCAGGACTAGCGGGTAGCACAGATACGCAGTATTTT. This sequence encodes CSASRPPGLAGSTDTQYF.

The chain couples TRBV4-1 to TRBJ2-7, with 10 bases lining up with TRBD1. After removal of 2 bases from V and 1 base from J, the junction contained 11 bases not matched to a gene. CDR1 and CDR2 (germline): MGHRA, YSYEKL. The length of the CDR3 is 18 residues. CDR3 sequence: CASSQSWDRGIESYEQYF. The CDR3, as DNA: TGCGCCAGCAGCCAATCCTGGGACAGGGGTATAGAATCCTACGAGCAGTACTTC.

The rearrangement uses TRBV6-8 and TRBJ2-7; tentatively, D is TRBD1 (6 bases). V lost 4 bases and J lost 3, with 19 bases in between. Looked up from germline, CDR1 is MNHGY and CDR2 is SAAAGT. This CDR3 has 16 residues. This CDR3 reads CASSSKNAGTRYEQYF. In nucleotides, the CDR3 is TGTGCCAGCAGTTCCAAAAATGCCGGGACACGCTACGAGCAGTACTTC.

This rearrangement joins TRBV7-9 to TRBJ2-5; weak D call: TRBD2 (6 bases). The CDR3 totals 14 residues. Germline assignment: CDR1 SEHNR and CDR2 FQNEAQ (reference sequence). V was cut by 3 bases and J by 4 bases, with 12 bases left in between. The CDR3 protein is CASSFGLTGETQYF. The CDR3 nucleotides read TGTGCCAGCAGCTTCGGACTAACGGGAGAGACCCAGTACTTC.

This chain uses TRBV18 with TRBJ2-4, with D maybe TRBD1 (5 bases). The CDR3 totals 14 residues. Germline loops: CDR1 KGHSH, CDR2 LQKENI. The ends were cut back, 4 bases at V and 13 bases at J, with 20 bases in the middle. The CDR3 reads CASSQSTAWHEQYF. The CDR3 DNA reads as TGTGCCAGCTCACAATCGACAGCCTGGCATGAGCAGTACTTC.

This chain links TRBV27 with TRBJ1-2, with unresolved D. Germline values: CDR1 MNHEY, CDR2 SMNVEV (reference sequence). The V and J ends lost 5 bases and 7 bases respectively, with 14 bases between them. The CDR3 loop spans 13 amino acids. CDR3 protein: CASSPDGWSGYTF. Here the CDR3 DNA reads TGTGCCAGCAGTCCTGACGGATGGTCTGGCTACACCTTC.

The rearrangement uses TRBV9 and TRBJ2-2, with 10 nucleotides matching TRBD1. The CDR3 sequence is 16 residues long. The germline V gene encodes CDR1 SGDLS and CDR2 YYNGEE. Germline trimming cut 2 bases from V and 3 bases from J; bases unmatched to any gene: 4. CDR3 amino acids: CASSVGTGADTGELFF. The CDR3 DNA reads TGTGCCAGCAGCGTTGGGACAGGGGCGGACACCGGGGAGCTGTTTTTT.